The 29 T cell receptor beta chains listed next were all sequenced from one sample in a study of cytomegalovirus exposure and HLA in healthy donors. The PCR made use of 60 Vbeta and 13 Jbeta primers. TCRdb's table, derived via immunoSEQ multiplex PCR, lists solely in-frame clones and lacks some. The sample carries over 35,000 clones, about 50% recorded once. The sequenced material came from PBMCs. Every receptor here comes from a human donor in good health.

This clone has a handful of counts. The chain links TRBV29-1 to TRBJ2-1, with 14 bases lining up with TRBD2. The CDR3 length is 16 residues. The V gene end was trimmed by 4 bases and the J gene end by 8 bases; junction bases not matched to a gene: 10. Germline loops: CDR1 SQVTM, CDR2 ANQGSEA. The CDR3 sequence: CSVADDGTSGRYEQFF. Here the CDR3 DNA reads TGCAGCGTTGCTGATGACGGGACTAGCGGGAGATATGAGCAGTTCTTC.

This chain uses TRBV7-9 with TRBJ2-1, with TRBD2 matching 11 bases. V shed 0 bases, J shed 2 bases, and the junction held 3 bases outside the gene matches. This CDR3 is 17 amino acids long. CDR1 SEHNR and CDR2 FQNEAQ come from the germline V gene (reference sequence). CDR3 region: CASSLAQTSGAYNEQFF. The CDR3 bases are TGTGCCAGCAGCTTAGCTCAGACTAGCGGGGCCTACAATGAGCAGTTCTTC.

The rearrangement uses TRBV28 and TRBJ1-2, with no clear D. The CDR3 has 13 amino acids. V was cut by 3 bases and J by 5 bases, with 10 bases left in between. Germline V lookup: CDR1 MDHEN, CDR2 SYDVKM. This CDR3 reads CASSFPSAYGYTF. The CDR3 region has the DNA TGTGCCAGCAGTTTTCCCAGTGCTTATGGCTACACCTTC.

The table lists this clone with a few counts. The chain carries TRBV5-1 and TRBJ1-2; 7 positions match TRBD1. CDR1 and CDR2 (germline): SGHRS, YFSETQ. The trim removed 4 bases at V and 2 bases at J, leaving 5 bases unmatched. This CDR3 comprises 14 residues. The CDR3 spells CASSPETGNYGYTF. CDR3 in DNA: TGCGCCAGCAGCCCGGAGACAGGGAACTATGGCTACACCTTC.

The chain has TRBV7-2 and TRBJ1-2; 9 bases line up with TRBD1. The ends lost 1 base at V and 7 bases at J; junction bases unmatched: 13. Germline V lookup: CDR1 SGHTA, CDR2 FQGNSA. The CDR3 totals 17 residues. DNA for the CDR3: TGTGCCAGCAGCTTAGTTCTGGTCGGACAGGGGATCGGTGGCTACACCTTC. Residues: CASSLVLVGQGIGGYTF.

This clone was observed a handful of times. The V call is TRBV6-5, the J call TRBJ1-4; no definite D call. The length of the CDR3 is 14 residues. The V end lost 8 bases, the J end lost 7 bases, and 17 bases lay between the germline ends. Germline V lookup: CDR1 MNHEY, CDR2 SVGAGI. The CDR3 region is CASRPRGRGEKLFF. The CDR3 region has the DNA TGTGCCAGCCGACCCCGGGGAAGAGGTGAAAAACTGTTTTTT.

This clone was counted only a few times. The chain joins TRBV5-1 to TRBJ1-2; weak D call: TRBD1 (5 bases). The V gene's germline CDR1 is SGHRS and CDR2 YFSETQ. The CDR3 has 15 residues. The V and J ends lost 4 bases and 7 bases respectively, with 20 bases between them. The DNA for the CDR3 is TGCGCCAGCAGCGAAACGGGAGGAGGGGCATCTGGCTACACCTTC. Translated: CASSETGGGASGYTF. The entire variable domain, with the rest obtained from reference TRBV5-1 and TRBJ1-2, is as follows: KAGVTQTPRYLIKTRGQQVTLSCSPISGHRSVSWYQQTPGQGLQFLFEYFSETQRNKGNFPGRFSGRQFSNSRSEMNVSTLELGDSALYLCASSETGGGASGYTFGSGTRLTVV.

The rearrangement links TRBV9 to TRBJ2-1, with 7 bases matching TRBD2. There are 15 residues in the CDR3. V gave up 4 bases and J gave up 3 bases; unmatched junction bases: 7. Looked up from germline, CDR1 is SGDLS and CDR2 is YYNGEE. CDR3 in DNA: TGTGCCAGCAGCATAGCGGGTAGTGGCTACAATGAGCAGTTCTTC. It is translated as CASSIAGSGYNEQFF. Looking up the rest from reference TRBV9 and TRBJ2-1 gives the full variable domain: DSGVTQTPKHLITATGQRVTLRCSPRSGDLSVYWYQQSLDQGLQFLIQYYNGEERAKGNILERFSAQQFPDLHSELNLSSLELGDSALYFCASSIAGSGYNEQFFGPGTRLTVL.

This clone was counted only a few times. The J gene is TRBJ2-3, the V gene TRBV28, with 8 bases aligning to TRBD1. CDR3 length equals 17 residues. Losses at the gene ends were 4 bases for V and 1 base for J; bases not matched to a gene: 10. Germline lookup yields CDR1 MDHEN and CDR2 SYDVKM. CDR3 in DNA: TGTGCCAGCAGTTCCCCAGGTGCGGGACAGGGCACAGATACGCAGTATTTT. Translation: CASSSPGAGQGTDTQYF. Full variable domain (missing parts from reference TRBV28 and TRBJ2-3): DVKVTQSSRYLVKRTGEKVFLECVQDMDHENMFWYRQDPGLGLRLIYFSYDVKMKEKGDIPEGYSVSREKKERFSLILESASTNQTSMYLCASSSPGAGQGTDTQYFGPGTRLTVL.

The CDR3 reads CASSLRTSSYEQYF. The CDR3 nucleotides are TGTGCCAGCAGCTTGAGGACTAGCTCGTACGAGCAGTACTTC. The V call is TRBV5-4, the J call TRBJ2-5; 8 bases are a match to TRBD2. TRBJ2-7 explains the end of the DNA better; the J call may be wrong. CDR1 and CDR2 from the germline V gene are SGHNT and YYREEE (reference sequence). This CDR3 spans 14 amino acids.

This clone has just a few counts. This chain links TRBV7-6 with TRBJ2-7; D perhaps matches TRBD2 (5 bases). Trimming stripped 1 base from V and 3 bases from J, with 13 bases between. This CDR3 comprises 15 residues. CDR1 and CDR2 from the germline V gene are SGHVS and FNYEAQ. The CDR3 bases are TGTGCCAGCAGCTTAGGGGCGGGTCCCGGCTACGAGCAGTACTTC. Its protein product is CASSLGAGPGYEQYF.

The rearrangement links TRBV7-9 to TRBJ1-1, with D possibly TRBD1 on 5 matching bases. The CDR3 spans 15 residues. V lost 2 bases and J 6 bases, leaving 16 bases between the germline ends. Germline CDR1 SEHNR, CDR2 FQNEAQ (reference sequence). The CDR3 bases are TGTGCCAGCAGCTTAAGGTCCGGGAGGGGTTCTGAAGCTTTCTTT. Translated, it gives CASSLRSGRGSEAFF. The full variable domain, rest sourced from reference TRBV7-9 and TRBJ1-1, is DTGVSQNPRHKITKRGQNVTFRCDPISEHNRLYWYRQTLGQGPEFLTYFQNEAQLEKSRLLSDRFSAERPKGSFSTLEIQRTEQGDSAMYLCASSLRSGRGSEAFFGQGTRLTVV.

In its sample, this clone was seen a few times. This rearrangement joins TRBV5-4 to TRBJ2-1; 10 nucleotides align to TRBD2. Per germline, CDR1 SGHNT and CDR2 YYREEE (reference sequence). This CDR3 region has 16 residues. Trimming took 0 bases from V and 7 from J; bases not matched to a gene: 7. CDR3 loop: CASSLVLSGRINEQFF. Written as DNA, the CDR3 is TGTGCCAGCAGCTTGGTCCTTAGCGGGAGGATTAATGAGCAGTTCTTC.

The V gene is TRBV28, the J gene TRBJ2-1, with a possible D match to TRBD1 (6 bases). CDR3 length equals 16 residues. Germline-derived CDR1 and CDR2 are MDHEN and SYDVKM. Trimming pared 3 bases from V and 9 bases from J, leaving 21 bases between. CDR3 sequence (DNA): TGTGCCAGCAGTTTTTCTGGGGCAGGGGCCAAGAGTGAGCAGTTCTTC. Residues: CASSFSGAGAKSEQFF.

The chain recombines TRBV27 with TRBJ2-1; D is uncertain. V was trimmed by 6 bases and J by 0 bases, leaving 12 bases between them. Germline V gene data show CDR1 as MNHEY and CDR2 as SMNVEV (reference sequence). The CDR3 covers 15 residues. Written as DNA, the CDR3 is TGTGCCAGCAGACTCAGGCTATCCTCCTACAATGAGCAGTTCTTC. This encodes CASRLRLSSYNEQFF.

Here the CDR3 reads CASSLAPTGQETQYF. The CDR3 DNA is TGTGCCAGCAGCTTGGCCCCGACAGGACAAGAGACCCAGTACTTC. The rearrangement uses TRBV5-6 and TRBJ2-5; tentatively, D is TRBD1 (6 bases). Germline values: CDR1 SGHDT, CDR2 YYEEEE. CDR3 length equals 15 residues. Trimming left V 0 bases short and J 2 bases short, with 11 bases between.

The chain has TRBV7-2 and TRBJ1-4, with D possibly matching TRBD1 (6 bases). The CDR3 is 16 residues long. Germline CDR1 is SGHTA and CDR2 is FQGNSA. The ends were cut back, 2 bases at V and 4 bases at J, with 14 bases in the middle. The CDR3 nucleotides are TGTGCCAGCAGCTTATATAGTACAGGGTATAATGAAAAACTGTTTTTT. This codes for CASSLYSTGYNEKLFF.

The chain has TRBV6-1 and TRBJ1-1; D is undetermined. The CDR3 has 11 residues. The germline CDR1 and CDR2 sequences are MNHNS and SASEGT. V was trimmed by 5 bases and J by 1 base, leaving 2 bases between them. The CDR3 here is CASSRNTEAFF. CDR3 bases: TGTGCCAGCAGTCGGAACACTGAAGCTTTCTTT.

This clone was seen a few times. The rearrangement joins TRBV29-1 to TRBJ1-5; D is perhaps TRBD1 (6 bases). Trimming cost V 4 bases and J 3 bases, with 19 bases left between them. The germline CDR1 and CDR2 sequences are SQVTM and ANQGSEA. The CDR3 sequence is 16 residues long. CDR3 sequence reads: CSVATSPGTNNQPQHF. The CDR3 DNA is TGCAGCGTTGCCACGTCGCCCGGGACAAACAATCAGCCCCAGCATTTT.

J is TRBJ2-3 and V is TRBV10-3; 9 bases are shared with TRBD2. The CDR3 extends over 17 amino acids. Germline V gives CDR1 ENHRY, CDR2 SYGVKD. V lost 3 bases and J lost 1; bases outside the gene matches: 8. The CDR3 sequence is CAISDQGGGGGTDTQYF. The CDR3 DNA sequence: TGTGCCATCAGTGATCAGGGCGGGGGGGGTGGCACAGATACGCAGTATTTT.

The chain has TRBV4-2 and TRBJ1-1, with 9 bases matching TRBD1. The CDR3 length is 16 residues. With V trimmed by 1 base and J by 2 bases, 5 bases remained unmatched. Germline V gene sequence: CDR1 LGHNA, CDR2 YNFKEQ. The CDR3 here is CASSQGPGQGNTEAFF. Written as DNA, the CDR3 is TGTGCCAGCAGCCAAGGACCGGGACAGGGTAACACTGAAGCTTTCTTT.

The genes are TRBV18 and TRBJ1-2; 7 positions agree with TRBD1. With 4 bases clipped from V and 4 bases from J, the junction kept 9 bases outside the gene matches. Looked up from germline, CDR1 is KGHSH and CDR2 is LQKENI. The CDR3 extends over 15 amino acids. The CDR3 sequence is CASSLRQGEGYGYTF. Here the CDR3 DNA reads TGTGCCAGCTCACTCCGACAGGGTGAGGGCTATGGCTACACCTTC.

This clone was counted only a few times. The chain has TRBV6-4 and TRBJ2-2, with D maybe TRBD1 (7 bases). The CDR3 spans 14 residues. From germline, CDR1 is MRHNA and CDR2 SNTAGT. V was pared by 4 bases and J by 4 bases, with 10 bases between. The CDR3: CASSGQGGTGELFF. The CDR3 DNA reads TGTGCCAGCAGTGGGCAGGGGGGCACCGGGGAGCTGTTTTTT.

The V and J genes are TRBV11-2 and TRBJ2-1; D is ambiguous. The CDR3 runs 14 residues. The V end lost 5 bases, the J end lost 6 bases, and 14 bases lay between the germline ends. The germline V gene encodes CDR1 SGHAT and CDR2 FQNNGV. For the CDR3, the DNA is TGTGCCAGCAGCCCGTACTATATTCCCAATGAGCAGTTCTTC. Protein: CASSPYYIPNEQFF. Full variable domain (outside the CDR3, taken from reference TRBV11-2 and TRBJ2-1): EAGVAQSPRYKIIEKRQSVAFWCNPISGHATLYWYQQILGQGPKLLIQFQNNGVVDDSQLPKDRFSAERLKGVDSTLKIQPAKLEDSAVYLCASSPYYIPNEQFFGPGTRLTVL.

Concerning this clone itself: The junction does not match germline at one end; this may be a read error. The rearrangement links TRBV7-8 to TRBJ2-7; maybe TRBD2 (5 bases). The CDR3 contains 15 residues. Germline lookup yields CDR1 SGHVS and CDR2 FQNEAQ. CDR3 region: CAGSPGEMAIYEQYF. CDR3 nucleotide sequence: TGTGCCGGCAGCCCTGGGGAGATGGCCATATACGAGCAGTACTTC.

This clone was observed a handful of times. The chain combines TRBV6-4 with TRBJ2-1; 9 positions agree with TRBD2. J gave up 9 bases and V 3 bases, and 12 bases lay outside the gene matches. CDR3 length: 16 residues. Germline V gives CDR1 MRHNA, CDR2 SNTAGT. The CDR3 DNA follows: TGTGCCAGCAGTGAAGGGAGAGCGGGGGGCCGGGGTGAGCAGTTCTTC. This codes for CASSEGRAGGRGEQFF.

J is TRBJ1-1 and V is TRBV7-9; 9 bases agree with TRBD1. V dropped 5 bases and J dropped 0; count of bases not matched to a gene: 7. The germline V gene has CDR1 SEHNR and CDR2 FQNEAQ (reference sequence). CDR3 length: 16 residues. CDR3 loop: CASSPRTGVVNTEAFF. DNA of the CDR3: TGTGCCAGCAGCCCGAGGACAGGGGTGGTGAACACTGAAGCTTTCTTT.

The CDR3 DNA follows: TGTGCCAGCAGTCTCGACAGGGTGCGTTCACCCCTCCACTTT. Its protein is CASSLDRVRSPLHF. The rearrangement links TRBV6-5 to TRBJ1-6; 7 bases align to TRBD1. The junction had 7 bases not matched to a gene; V was cut back by 5 bases and J by 9 bases. The CDR3 sequence is 14 residues long. CDR1 is MNHEY, CDR2 SVGAGI, per germline.

This chain uses TRBV6-6 with TRBJ1-2; TRBD1 matches 7 bases. The CDR3 length is 14 residues. From germline, CDR1 is MNHNY and CDR2 SVGAGI (reference sequence). The J segment lost 2 bases and the V segment lost 6 bases, leaving 6 bases of the junction unmatched. CDR3: CASSPRDSNYGYTF. The CDR3 nucleotides are TGTGCCAGCAGCCCTCGGGACAGCAACTATGGCTACACCTTC.